Below, one T cell receptor (beta chain) is given with its context. Its antigen remains undetermined. Base qualities are not recorded, but no much larger clone differs from it by a single base. The data are from a study of Tregs in tolerant kidney transplant recipients (dated by TCRdb to the late 2010s). Broadly, across the study: Transplants used related donors with nonmyeloablative bone marrow transplantation; mixed chimerism was transient in the human trials. Before combined kidney and bone marrow transplantation, this study identified donor-specific regulatory T cells using TCRbeta sequencing and then followed those same cells after transplant. Overall study results and their limits: Expanding Tregs with activated donor B cells appeared to identify the most biologically relevant and donor-specific TCRbeta repertoire. Because only a small number of patients were included, the study had limitations, and the results will need to be validated in larger populations as well as under other immunosuppression protocols. Although technical replication error seemed to be minimal, the question of biological reproducibility was not addressed directly. Donor-specific Treg expansion exceeded global Treg expansion in tolerant patients, suggesting antigen-driven rather than nonspecific expansion. For some patients the PCR primers changed over time, which made it impossible to compare the samples from those patients at the nucleotide level.

For TCRbeta CDR3 sequencing, genomic DNA was extracted from sorted cells using the QIAGEN DNeasy Blood and Tissue Kit. High-throughput TCRbeta CDR3 sequencing was carried out commercially through immunoSEQ, with PCR amplification with bias correction and internal controls included. As for the original processing: Unique productive TCRbeta sequences were defined by CDR3 nucleotide sequence where primers matched, and otherwise by CDR3 amino acid sequence together with Vbeta and Jbeta genes. To correct sorting error, sequences shared between sorted populations at a frequency ratio of 2:1 or less were removed; the rest were assigned to the higher population. A sequence counted as donor-reactive if, in CFSE-low cells, the sequence had a frequency of at least 0.01% and was expanded at least 5-fold compared with unstimulated cells. Jensen-Shannon divergence, calculated on the top 100 TCRbeta sequences ranked by frequency, was used to quantify repertoire divergence. For any sample with multiple sequencing runs, sorting error was corrected in each run separately before the runs were pooled. TCRdb provides this immuneACCESS table in a form limited to in-frame rearrangements. Some clones are lacking; in checked studies, under half of them reflect an unresolved V gene, and why the rest are absent is not known. V and J calls and clone size are as listed in that table; D and trimming were resolved from the DNA. The sample records some 66,000 clones, more than 90% of which are singletons. 10% to 11% of the sample lies in the top ten.

Taken with the paper, the label for time point translates to: blood sample drawn before combined kidney and bone marrow transplant. Thawed PBMCs were FACS-sorted into unstimulated Tregs (CD4+CD25+CD127-), CD4+ non-Tregs (CD4+CD25-), CD4 cells and CD8 cells. The patients were a few recipients of combined kidney and bone marrow transplants from the ITN036ST trial, and samples were available only from these trial subjects. Healthy control blood was separated into PBMCs by Ficoll density gradient and cryopreserved, and patient PBMCs were collected both before and after transplant. The CDR1 and CDR2 encoded by the germline V gene (reference sequence) are MNHEY and SMNVEV. Germline trimming: 6 bases from V, 1 base from J; junction bases outside gene matches: 5. The CDR3 goes from the cysteine to the phenylalanine over 15 residues. Here the CDR3 DNA is all that survives: 45 bases in frame from base 1.

This sample comprised CD8+ T cells from blood, obtained before the transplant. The TCR originated in a human donor who received a combined kidney and bone marrow transplant. The rearrangement combines TRBV27 with TRBJ2-1; TRBD1 agrees with 8 junctional bases. The nucleotide sequence reads TGTGCCAGCAGGCCCGGGACAGGTTCCTACAATGAGCAGTTCTTC. The encoded protein is CASRPGTGSYNEQFF.